This T cell receptor (beta chain) was recovered during a study of CXCR3-negative and CXCR3-positive naive CD8 T cells. The study's findings and limits: CXCR3-positive naive cells had more hydrophobic TRB CDR3s than CXCR3-negative naive cells. Memory, not naive, CXCR3-negative and CXCR3-positive cells differed in TRBV-TRBJ usage.

UMI-labeled 5' RACE yielded the TRB cDNA libraries. TCRdb reworked the 5' RACE reads into one entry per CDR3 protein, no DNA. The table lists about 110,000 distinct CDR3 sequences. Details on this clonotype: Its antigen is not identified.

Germline V lookup: CDR1 KGHSH, CDR2 LQKENI. The CDR3 consists of 14 residues. The receptor was derived from a human donor in good health. Some clones in this sample may be carry-over from other donors' samples. The gene calls are TRBV18 and TRBJ2-1; as DNA is missing, the TRBD1 call by TCRdb cannot be tested. Sequenced sample: naive CXCR3+ CD8+ T cells from blood. Subset meaning: CD45RO-CCR7+CD27+CD95- naive CD8+ T cells expressing CXCR3 (TNR3+). The CDR3 sequence: CASSPPVGAHEQFF.